This T cell receptor (beta chain) emerged from a study of technical replicates of blood from several donors. The CDR3 sequence is 14 residues long. Germline lookup yields CDR1 SGHRS and CDR2 YFSETQ. The germline V and J ends were trimmed by 0 bases and 7 bases, with 13 bases remaining between them. Clones were read by immunoSEQ multiplex PCR, and TCRdb kept only the in-frame ones, dropping some. The table records over 55,000 clones, roughly 86% of them present only once. V is TRBV5-1 and J is TRBJ1-1, with a possible D match to TRBD1 (6 bases). Sequenced input: PBMCs. The sequence derives from a human donor in good health. Some clones in this sample may be carry-over from other donors' samples. The CDR3 sequence is CASSLAGGYVEAFF. The CDR3 nucleotides read TGCGCCAGCAGCTTGGCGGGGGGCTACGTTGAAGCTTTCTTT.